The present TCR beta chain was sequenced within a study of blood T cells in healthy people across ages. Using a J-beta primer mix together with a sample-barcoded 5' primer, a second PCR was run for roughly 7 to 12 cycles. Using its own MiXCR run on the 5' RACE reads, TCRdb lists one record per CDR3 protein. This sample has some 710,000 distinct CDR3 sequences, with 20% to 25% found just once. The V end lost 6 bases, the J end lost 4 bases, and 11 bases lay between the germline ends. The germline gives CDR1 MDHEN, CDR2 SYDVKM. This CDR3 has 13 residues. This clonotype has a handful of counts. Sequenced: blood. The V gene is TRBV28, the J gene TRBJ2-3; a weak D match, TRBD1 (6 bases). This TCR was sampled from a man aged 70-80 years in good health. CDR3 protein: CASRMDRSDTQYF. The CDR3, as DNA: TGTGCCAGCAGGATGGACAGATCAGATACGCAGTATTTT.